This TCR beta chain was captured in a study of tumor-infiltrating lymphocytes in primary liver carcinoma. Across the whole study: The five patients, who were men and women, ranged in age from 30 to 69 years.

Regarding the study as a whole: Tumor region pairs overlapped more than did tumor-adjacent and tumor-blood pairs.

The sample holds many counts of this clonotype. Its target is not known. With a constant-region primer, TCR beta cDNA was made from approximately 500 ng of total RNA. Libraries of TCR beta came from three nested multiplex PCR rounds with slightly modified ARM-PCR. Use of TRBV1-TRBV30 forward primers with a C-beta reverse primer characterized the first two PCR rounds, which lasted about 11 cycles each. Each CDR3 protein is one row after TCRdb ran MiXCR on the multiplex PCR reads. Found here are some 180,000 distinct CDR3 sequences, 60% of them singletons; the top ten hold around 68%. Per the germline V gene, CDR1 is SGHAT and CDR2 is FQNNGV. This CDR3 region has 16 residues. V was pared by 4 bases and J by 0 bases, with 15 bases between. Both blood RNA, taken from unsorted whole blood, and germline DNA were extracted. Chronic HBV infection was present in the patients, who were treatment-naive.

Material: peripheral blood. The chain has TRBV11-2 and TRBJ1-1; maybe TRBD1 (5 bases). This receptor was obtained from a man aged 35-49 years with primary liver carcinoma and hepatitis B virus infection. DNA for the CDR3: TGTGCCAGCAGCTCTGATTCGGGACGTATGAACACTGAAGCTTTCTTT. Protein: CASSSDSGRMNTEAFF.